Listed below are T cell receptor beta chains from one sample, sequenced in a study of T cell changes during pregnancy in multiple sclerosis. The table came from immunoSEQ multiplex PCR; TCRdb's copy has only in-frame clones and leaves some out. The sample has tens of thousands of clones, around 90% seen once. The sample was peripheral blood, taken before pregnancy. The receptors derive from a female donor with multiple sclerosis, enrolled in a pregnancy study. CDR3s include the opening cysteine and the closing phenylalanine or tryptophan. Each record gives: clone size, V gene, J gene, D gene, CDR3 length, CDR3 protein, CDR3 DNA. A D gene is named only where the DNA matches it firmly. Part of the rows lack a size; the others show once, few, many or a class for expanded clones.

size: .; V: TRBV9; J: TRBJ2-2; D: .; length: 17; CDR3: CASSRGSGRTNTGELFF; DNA: TGTGCCAGCAGCAGAGGGTCGGGTCGCACGAACACCGGGGAGCTGTTTTTT
size: .; V: TRBV19; J: TRBJ2-4; D: TRBD2; length: 17; CDR3: CASSIDLGLAGVNIQYF; DNA: TGTGCCAGTAGTATAGATTTGGGACTAGCGGGAGTGAACATTCAGTACTTC
size: .; V: TRBV28; J: TRBJ1-2; D: .; length: 14; CDR3: CASTTTPRDNGYTF; DNA: TGTGCCAGCACCACAACACCGAGGGATAATGGCTACACCTTC
size: few; V: TRBV5-6; J: TRBJ1-4; D: .; length: 13; CDR3: CASSLPQDEKLFF; DNA: TGTGCCAGCAGCTTGCCACAGGATGAAAAACTGTTTTTT
size: .; V: TRBV7-2; J: TRBJ2-7; D: TRBD1; length: 14; CDR3: CASSVGTGPAEQYF; DNA: TGTGCCAGCAGCGTAGGGACAGGGCCCGCTGAGCAGTACTTC
size: .; V: TRBV29-1; J: TRBJ2-7; D: .; length: 13; CDR3: CSVAGRAAHEQYF; DNA: TGCAGCGTTGCCGGCAGGGCTGCCCACGAGCAGTACTTC
size: .; V: TRBV18; J: TRBJ2-2; D: TRBD2; length: 17; CDR3: CASSLKTSGRDTGELFF; DNA: TGTGCCAGCTCACTCAAGACTAGCGGGAGGGACACCGGGGAGCTGTTTTTT
size: .; V: TRBV28; J: TRBJ1-1; D: .; length: 15; CDR3: CASRKERLVNTEAFF; DNA: TGTGCCAGCAGGAAGGAGAGGCTGGTGAACACTGAAGCTTTCTTT
size: .; V: TRBV19; J: TRBJ2-1; D: TRBD2; length: 16; CDR3: CASSSDGLAGSKPQFF; DNA: TGTGCCAGTAGTAGCGACGGACTAGCGGGATCGAAACCGCAGTTCTTC
size: .; V: TRBV6-5; J: TRBJ1-1; D: .; length: 15; CDR3: CASRPDSQKNTEAFF; DNA: TGTGCCAGTCGACCCGACAGCCAAAAAAACACTGAAGCTTTCTTT
size: .; V: TRBV27; J: TRBJ1-1; D: .; length: 13; CDR3: CASSLFQGPEAFF; DNA: TGTGCCAGCAGTCTATTCCAGGGGCCTGAAGCTTTCTTT
size: .; V: TRBV9; J: TRBJ2-7; D: TRBD2; length: 16; CDR3: CASSPQPQREKYEQYF; DNA: TGTGCCAGCAGCCCCCAGCCCCAGCGGGAGAAGTACGAGCAGTACTTC
size: once; V: TRBV2; J: TRBJ2-2; D: TRBD1; length: 15; CDR3: CASRPDRGNTGELFF; DNA: TGTGCCAGCAGGCCCGACAGGGGAAACACCGGGGAGCTGTTTTTT
size: .; V: TRBV29-1; J: TRBJ2-7; D: TRBD2; length: 15; CDR3: CSVEVTSGSSYEQYF; DNA: TGCAGCGTTGAAGTAACTAGCGGGAGTTCCTACGAGCAGTACTTC
size: .; V: TRBV10-3; J: TRBJ2-7; D: TRBD1; length: 12; CDR3: CAISEPGTGRYF; DNA: TGTGCCATCAGTGAGCCCGGGACAGGGCGTTACTTC
size: .; V: TRBV5-8; J: TRBJ2-7; D: .; length: 14; CDR3: CASSLGNRDEKQYF; DNA: TGTGCCAGCAGCTTGGGGAACAGGGATGAGAAGCAGTACTTC
size: .; V: TRBV19; J: TRBJ1-5; D: .; length: 12; CDR3: CASRVGNQPQHF; DNA: TGTGCCAGCAGGGTGGGCAATCAGCCCCAGCATTTT
size: .; V: TRBV28; J: TRBJ1-5; D: .; length: 14; CDR3: CASSFLGGDQPQHF; DNA: TGTGCCAGCAGTTTTTTAGGAGGCGATCAGCCCCAGCATTTT
size: .; V: TRBV5-1; J: TRBJ2-7; D: .; length: 13; CDR3: CASSFTVSYEQYF; DNA: TGCGCCAGCAGCTTTACAGTTTCGTACGAGCAGTACTTC
size: .; V: TRBV6-4; J: TRBJ2-1; D: .; length: 15; CDR3: CASSDSTGTPNEQFF; DNA: TGTGCCAGCAGTGACTCTACCGGGACTCCTAATGAGCAGTTCTTC
size: .; V: TRBV28; J: TRBJ1-5; D: .; length: 13; CDR3: CASSLESNQPQHF; DNA: TGTGCCAGCAGTTTGGAGTCCAATCAGCCCCAGCATTTT
size: .; V: TRBV6-1; J: TRBJ1-5; D: .; length: 16; CDR3: CASSEPAGGSNQPQHF; DNA: TGTGCCAGCAGTGAACCCGCAGGTGGGAGCAATCAGCCCCAGCATTTT
size: .; V: TRBV13; J: TRBJ2-3; D: .; length: 19; CDR3: CASSPTRGEMGFSTDTQYF; DNA: TGTGCCAGCAGCCCCACCAGGGGGGAGATGGGGTTTAGCACAGATACGCAGTATTTT
size: few; V: TRBV10-3; J: TRBJ2-7; D: TRBD1; length: 15; CDR3: CAIRKGQGPTYEQYF; DNA: TGTGCCATCAGGAAGGGACAGGGACCAACCTACGAGCAGTACTTC
size: .; V: TRBV10-3; J: TRBJ2-5; D: .; length: 14; CDR3: CAISASGYQETQYF; DNA: TGTGCCATCAGTGCATCGGGGTACCAAGAGACCCAGTACTTC
size: .; V: TRBV19; J: TRBJ2-3; D: TRBD2; length: 16; CDR3: CASRPLAGGGTDTQYF; DNA: TGTGCCAGTAGGCCACTAGCGGGAGGAGGCACAGATACGCAGTATTTT
size: once; V: TRBV7-8; J: TRBJ2-7; D: .; length: 17; CDR3: CASSLGHSLRGQYEQYF; DNA: TGTGCCAGCAGCTTAGGGCACAGCTTACGGGGACAATACGAGCAGTACTTC
size: .; V: TRBV27; J: TRBJ2-3; D: TRBD2; length: 16; CDR3: CASSTQAGLSTDTQYF; DNA: TGTGCCAGCAGTACCCAAGCGGGGCTAAGCACAGATACGCAGTATTTT
size: .; V: TRBV6-6; J: TRBJ2-2; D: .; length: 13; CDR3: CASSHQNTGELFF; DNA: TGTGCCAGCAGTCATCAGAACACCGGGGAGCTGTTTTTT
size: .; V: TRBV6-1; J: TRBJ2-7; D: TRBD1; length: 15; CDR3: CASSARTGDSYEQYF; DNA: TGTGCCAGCAGTGCTCGGACAGGGGACTCCTACGAGCAGTACTTC
size: .; V: TRBV10-3; J: TRBJ1-5; D: .; length: 13; CDR3: CAIRRDINQPQHF; DNA: TGTGCCATCAGGAGAGACATCAATCAGCCCCAGCATTTT
size: once; V: TRBV29-1; J: TRBJ1-1; D: .; length: 13; CDR3: CSYREGRNTEAFF; DNA: TGCAGCTATAGGGAGGGGAGGAACACTGAAGCTTTCTTT
size: medium-sized; V: TRBV7-4; J: TRBJ2-7; D: .; length: 17; CDR3: CASSLGEFRAQPYEQYF; DNA: TGTGCCAGCAGCTTAGGAGAGTTCAGGGCACAGCCCTACGAGCAGTACTTC
size: .; V: TRBV2; J: TRBJ2-5; D: TRBD2; length: 17; CDR3: CASSAGTSGRRQETQYF; DNA: TGTGCCAGCAGTGCCGGGACTAGCGGGAGACGACAAGAGACCCAGTACTTC
size: once; V: TRBV4-1; J: TRBJ2-5; D: .; length: 13; CDR3: CASSQGLGETQYF; DNA: TGCGCCAGCAGCCAAGGGCTAGGAGAGACCCAGTACTTC
size: .; V: TRBV4-3; J: TRBJ2-7; D: .; length: 15; CDR3: CASSQKGGGGYEQYF; DNA: TGCGCCAGCAGCCAAAAAGGAGGGGGCGGGTACGAGCAGTACTTC